A selection of T cell receptor beta chains follows, all from one sample in a study of blood T cells in healthy people across ages. TCRdb independently ran MiXCR on the 5' RACE reads; one entry per CDR3 protein. The top ten clones hold roughly 14% of a sample with about 1.1 million distinct CDR3 sequences, roughly two fifths of them seen once. The sequencing input was blood. The source is a man in his late teens or twenties in good health. Both conserved end residues are part of each CDR3. D genes are given only for firm matches. Only some rows state a clone size, as once, few, many or a class for expanded clones.

>TRBV12-3/TRBV12-4|TRBJ2-3|11|many|-
TGTGCCAGCAGTTTAGGAGATACGCAGTATTTT
CASSLGDTQYF
>TRBV29-1|TRBJ2-1|11|-|-
TGCAGCGTTCGTGACCTCGATGAGCAGTTCTTC
CSVRDLDEQFF
>TRBV10-2|TRBJ1-6|18|-|-
TGCGCCAGCAGTGAGTCTTTTAGGGCAAGCTCCTATAATTCACCCCTCCACTTT
CASSESFRASSYNSPLHF
>TRBV7-2|TRBJ2-2|13|few|-
TGTGCCAGCAGCTCATCTAACACCGGGGAGCTGTTTTTT
CASSSSNTGELFF
>TRBV29-1|TRBJ2-1|13|many|TRBD2
TGCAGCGTTGGGGAGGGTTCCTACAATGAGCAGTTCTTC
CSVGEGSYNEQFF
>TRBV27|TRBJ2-7|17|-|TRBD1
TGTGCCAGCAACCGAGGGACAGACTATACGATTTACAATGAGCAGTACTTC
CASNRGTDYTIYNEQYF
>TRBV20-1|TRBJ2-1|14|once|-
TGCAGTGCTATCCGGGACTCGCGAAGCAATGAGCAGTTCTTC
CSAIRDSRSNEQFF
>TRBV6-5|TRBJ2-1|20|few|TRBD2
TGTGCCAGCAGTTGGTCGAACTCTAGCGGGGATTCGAGCTCCTACAATGAGCAGTTCTTC
CASSWSNSSGDSSSYNEQFF
>TRBV11-2|TRBJ1-6|15|-|TRBD1
TGTGCCAGCAGCCTTGGGGGGACAGGGTATTCACCCCTCCACTTT
CASSLGGTGYSPLHF
>TRBV12-3/TRBV12-4|TRBJ2-3|14|-|-
TGTGCCAGCAGTTTGGAACATCGCACAGATACGCAGTATTTT
CASSLEHRTDTQYF
>TRBV20-1|TRBJ1-3|16|few|-
TGCAGTGCTAGAGTAGCAGGAGCCGGCTCTGGAAACACCATATATTTT
CSARVAGAGSGNTIYF
>TRBV4-2|TRBJ2-5|16|few|TRBD1
TGTGCCAGCAGCCAACAGGGGACAGGGAAGAAAGAGACCCAGTACTTC
CASSQQGTGKKETQYF
>TRBV27|TRBJ1-6|17|-|-
TGTGCCAGCAGTTTAGCACAGGCCAGTTCCTATAATTCACCCCTCCACTTT
CASSLAQASSYNSPLHF
>TRBV5-1|TRBJ1-1|13|-|-
TGCGCCAGCGGCGGCGTGAGAAACACTGAAGCTTTCTTT
CASGGVRNTEAFF
>TRBV12-3/TRBV12-4|TRBJ2-1|15|-|-
TGTGCCAGCAGTTTAGGGCAGGGTGACAGGAATGAGCAGTTCTTC
CASSLGQGDRNEQFF
>TRBV10-2|TRBJ2-7|13|-|-
TGCGCCAGCAGCCCAGGGGCTCTCGACGAGCAGTACTTC
CASSPGALDEQYF
>TRBV20-1|TRBJ2-1|13|-|-
TGCAGTGGTTCGGCGGTGGGTTTTAATGAGCAGTTCTTC
CSGSAVGFNEQFF
>TRBV7-9|TRBJ1-1|15|-|-
TGTGCCAGCAGCCTAACGACAGAGATGAACACTGAAGCTTTCTTT
CASSLTTEMNTEAFF
>TRBV2|TRBJ2-1|12|few|TRBD1
TGTGCCAGCGGACAGGTCAGAAATGAGCAGTTCTTC
CASGQVRNEQFF
>TRBV20-1|TRBJ1-1|15|few|TRBD1
TGCAGTGCTAAGGGGACAGGGCATATGAACACTGAAGCTTTCTTT
CSAKGTGHMNTEAFF
>TRBV4-3|TRBJ1-1|13|-|-
TGCGCCAGCAGCCACCCCGGCCGCGGGGAAGCTTTCTTT
CASSHPGRGEAFF
>TRBV5-1|TRBJ2-7|14|-|-
TGCGACAGCAGAGAGTTACAGGGCTACAATGAGCAGTACTTC
CDSRELQGYNEQYF
>TRBV20-1|TRBJ2-7|13|-|-
TGCAGTGCTAGAGCGATGGAGGGATACGAGCAGTACTTC
CSARAMEGYEQYF
>TRBV12-3/TRBV12-4|TRBJ2-7|14|-|-
TGTGCCAGCAGTCCCCGGACAGCGGATTACGAGCAGTACTTC
CASSPRTADYEQYF
>TRBV19|TRBJ2-7|15|-|TRBD2
TGTGCCAGTAGTATAGTCCGGCAGGGACTAGACGAGCAGTACTTC
CASSIVRQGLDEQYF